One and the same sample provided the 22 T cell receptor beta chains below, sequenced in a study of T cells in Graves' hyperthyroidism and ophthalmopathy. Amplification yielded TCR beta CDR3 regions, with RNA transcripts as the source. HTBI primers were used for first-round RT-PCR of the TCR CDR3. Via MiXCR, TCRdb re-called the multiplex PCR reads, giving one row per CDR3 protein. Of roughly 720,000 distinct CDR3 sequences in the sample, roughly 17% were seen once. Sequenced sample: blood. These TCRs come from a man in his forties or fifties with Graves' hyperthyroidism.

This chain links TRBV4-1 with TRBJ2-3; TRBD1 aligns across 7 bases. The CDR3 runs 14 residues. Losses at the gene ends were 8 bases for V and 4 bases for J; bases not matched to a gene: 9. Per the germline V gene, CDR1 is MGHRA and CDR2 is YSYEKL. The chain's CDR3 is CASSRDRNADTQYF. Here the CDR3 DNA reads TGCGCCAGCTCCCGGGACAGAAACGCAGATACGCAGTATTTT.

The rearrangement joins TRBV19 to TRBJ2-1; no firm D call. Deletions cut 4 bases from V and 2 bases from J, with 15 bases between. The CDR3 consists of 16 residues. Germline CDR1 reads LNHDA; CDR2 reads SQIVND (reference sequence). In nucleotides, the CDR3 is TGTGCCAGTAGTAATTTAAAAGCGTCTACCTACAATGAGCAGTTCTTC. It is translated as CASSNLKASTYNEQFF.

This clonotype was observed at least ten times. The chain combines TRBV3-1 with TRBJ1-1; no clear D gene. V lost 2 bases and J lost 3, with 1 base in between. The CDR3 runs to 11 residues. CDR1 is LGHDT and CDR2 is YNNKEL in the germline V gene (reference sequence). The CDR3, as DNA: TGTGCCAGCAGCCAACACACTGAAGCTTTCTTT. It specifies CASSQHTEAFF.

This clonotype was picked up many times. Here the CDR3 DNA reads TGTGCCAGCAGTTTGAACTCATACCCCTACGAGCAGTACTTC. Translated, it gives CASSLNSYPYEQYF. This sequence joins TRBV28 and TRBJ2-7; no definite D call. The CDR3 is made up of 14 amino acids. Per the germline V gene, CDR1 is MDHEN and CDR2 is SYDVKM. Deletions cut 3 bases from V and 2 bases from J, with 11 bases between.

The V call is TRBV14, the J call TRBJ2-1; D might be TRBD2 (5 bases). Between the trimmed V and J ends, which lost 0 bases and 7 bases, there was a span of 19 bases. The germline V gene has CDR1 SGHDN and CDR2 FVKESK. This CDR3 has 17 residues. The CDR3 region is CASSQDPSGRVINEQFF. The CDR3 region has the DNA TGTGCCAGCAGCCAAGACCCCAGCGGCAGAGTCATTAATGAGCAGTTCTTC.

In this sample, this clonotype turned up many times. V gene TRBV20-1 combines with J gene TRBJ1-2, with 7 bases identical to TRBD1. V was pared by 0 bases and J by 2 bases, with 3 bases of the junction left unmatched. The CDR3 extends over 14 amino acids. Germline lookup yields CDR1 DFQATT and CDR2 SNEGSKA (reference sequence). The CDR3 is CSARDWGQNYGYTF. As DNA, the CDR3 is TGCAGTGCTAGAGATTGGGGACAGAACTATGGCTACACCTTC.

This clonotype was recorded many times. V usage is TRBV6-1 and J usage is TRBJ1-5; a possible D gene is TRBD1 (6 bases). The length of the CDR3 is 14 residues. The germline CDR1 and CDR2 sequences are MNHNS and SASEGT. V lost 4 bases, J lost 4 bases, and 11 bases lay in between. CDR3 DNA: TGTGCCAGCAGTGCTTACAGGGAGAATCAGCCCCAGCATTTT. This codes for CASSAYRENQPQHF.

V usage is TRBV7-8 and J usage is TRBJ1-2; a possible D gene is TRBD1 (5 bases). The CDR3 sequence is 17 residues long. Germline CDR1 reads SGHVS; CDR2 reads FQNEAQ. The V and J ends lost 5 bases and 7 bases respectively, with 26 bases between them. The CDR3 nucleotides are TGTGCCAGCAGCAGAACGCTCCAGGACACGGAGACGGTTGGCTACACCTTC. The encoded protein is CASSRTLQDTETVGYTF.

The chain uses TRBV6-9 and TRBJ2-7; D unclear. The CDR3 has 17 amino acids. V lost 4 bases and J 0 bases, leaving 19 bases between the germline ends. CDR1 and CDR2 (germline): MNHGY, SVAAGI. In nucleotides, the CDR3 is TGTGCCAGCAGTTCCATCCTCGACGCTGAAAGCTCCTACGAGCAGTACTTC. Amino acids: CASSSILDAESSYEQYF.

This clonotype showed up many times. A junction boundary mismatches the germline segment, possibly from a read error. This chain uses TRBV12-3 or TRBV12-4 with TRBJ2-7; D is perhaps TRBD1 or TRBD2 (6 bases each). The CDR3 has 15 amino acids. The CDR3 coding sequence is TGTGTCAGCAGGGGAACCGGGACTGTCTCCTACGAGCAGTACTTC. This sequence encodes CVSRGTGTVSYEQYF.

Remarks on this clonotype: A read error is possible here, since a much larger clone lies one base away. The chain's CDR3 is CASRTQGGGTEAFF. The CDR3, as DNA: TGTGCCAGCAGGACTCAGGGGGGGGGCACTGAAGCTTTCTTT. J is TRBJ1-1 and V is TRBV28, with TRBD1 identical over 7 bases. There are 14 residues in the CDR3. J was trimmed by 4 bases and V by 6 bases; bases with no gene match: 8. Germline lookup yields CDR1 MDHEN and CDR2 SYDVKM.

Worth noting for this clonotype: One end of the junction varies from germline; a read error may be responsible. The chain recombines TRBV15 with TRBJ2-1; D gene unclear. The CDR3 is 16 residues long. CDR1 and CDR2 from the germline V gene are LNHNV and YYDKDF (reference sequence). CDR3 protein: CATSRPNLDLGRVLVF. CDR3 nucleotides: TGTGCCACCAGCAGACCAAACTTAGATTTAGGACGGGTACTTGTCTTC.

This clonotype has at least ten counts. The chain links TRBV7-2 to TRBJ2-7; 8 bases align to TRBD2. Germline V gives CDR1 SGHTA, CDR2 FQGNSA. V dropped 2 bases and J dropped 6; count of bases not matched to a gene: 6. This CDR3 comprises 14 residues. DNA of the CDR3: TGTGCCAGCAGCTTACCGGGAGGGCGAAGCGAGCAGTACTTC. It codes for CASSLPGGRSEQYF.

In this sample, this clonotype turned up many times. The chain couples TRBV10-3 to TRBJ1-5; tentatively, D is TRBD1 (6 bases). Looked up from germline, CDR1 is ENHRY and CDR2 is SYGVKD. Trimming took 8 bases from V and 5 from J, leaving 13 bases between them. CDR3 size: 13 residues. The chain's CDR3 is CAIGGGRDQPQHF. CDR3 DNA: TGTGCCATCGGGGGGGGCCGGGATCAGCCCCAGCATTTT.

The V call is TRBV13, the J call TRBJ2-1; D ambiguous. With 5 bases removed from V and 9 bases from J, the gap between germline ends came to 8 bases. CDR3 length: 11 amino acids. Per the germline V gene, CDR1 is PRHDT and CDR2 is FYEKMQ (reference sequence). For the CDR3, the DNA is TGTGCCAGCAGCGTCAATCGTGAGCAGTTCTTC. This translates into CASSVNREQFF.

In this sample, this clonotype turned up many times. The V and J genes are TRBV29-1 and TRBJ2-3; D might be TRBD2 (5 bases). This CDR3 spans 15 amino acids. The germline V gene has CDR1 SQVTM and CDR2 ANQGSEA. Trimming removed 3 bases at V and 2 bases at J, with 15 bases between. The CDR3 DNA reads TGCAGCGTTGATAGGCTAGCCCGGACCACAGATACGCAGTATTTT. Amino acid sequence: CSVDRLARTTDTQYF.

There are many counts of this clonotype. The CDR3 coding sequence is TGTGCCAGCAGGAAGGCTTCGGGGAACTATGGCTACACCTTC. It translates to CASRKASGNYGYTF. The chain is built from TRBV6-1 and TRBJ1-2; D gene ambiguous. CDR3 length equals 14 residues. Trimming left V 6 bases short and J 2 bases short, with 13 bases between. The germline gives CDR1 MNHNS, CDR2 SASEGT.

The table lists this clonotype with many counts. The CDR3: CASTRDRSYNEQFF. In DNA, the CDR3 is TGTGCCAGCACTCGGGACCGATCCTACAATGAGCAGTTCTTC. The V call is TRBV13, the J call TRBJ2-1; the D gene could be TRBD1 or TRBD2 (5 bases each). Germline CDR1 PRHDT, CDR2 FYEKMQ (reference sequence). The CDR3 is made up of 14 amino acids. Trimming took 7 bases from V and 1 from J, leaving 11 bases between them.

This clonotype was detected a few times. The rearrangement joins TRBV7-6 to TRBJ2-3, with no clear D. V lost 1 base and J lost 0, with 8 bases in between. In germline, CDR1 is SGHVS, CDR2 FNYEAQ. The CDR3 is 15 amino acids. This CDR3 is CASSLGAHSTDTQYF. The DNA of the CDR3 is TGTGCCAGCAGCTTAGGAGCGCACAGCACAGATACGCAGTATTTT.

The chain links TRBV6-2 or TRBV6-3 to TRBJ1-5; 8 bases are a match to TRBD1. This CDR3 comprises 17 residues. Per the germline V gene, CDR1 is MNHEY and CDR2 is SVGEGT. V shed 6 bases, J shed 3 bases, and the junction held 13 bases outside the gene matches. In DNA form, the CDR3 reads TGTGCCAGCAGACTCGGACAGGGAAAGAACCTCAATCAGCCCCAGCATTTT. This encodes CASRLGQGKNLNQPQHF.

This clonotype came up many times. This chain links TRBV6-1 with TRBJ1-4, with D tentatively TRBD1 (5 bases). The CDR3 loop spans 15 amino acids. The V end was cut by 5 bases, the J end by 4 bases, with 14 bases between. Germline-derived CDR1 and CDR2 are MNHNS and SASEGT. The chain's CDR3 is CASSSLGAVNEKLFF. The CDR3 nucleotides read TGTGCCAGCAGTTCTCTCGGGGCTGTTAATGAAAAACTGTTTTTT.

There are a few counts of this clonotype. The chain joins TRBV6-1 to TRBJ1-4; tentative D call: TRBD1 (6 bases). The CDR3 totals 14 residues. Germline assignment: CDR1 MNHNS and CDR2 SASEGT. V lost 7 bases and J 3 bases, leaving 12 bases between the germline ends. The CDR3 DNA follows: TGTGCCAGCACGGGCAGGGGTCCTAATGAAAAACTGTTTTTT. Its protein product is CASTGRGPNEKLFF.